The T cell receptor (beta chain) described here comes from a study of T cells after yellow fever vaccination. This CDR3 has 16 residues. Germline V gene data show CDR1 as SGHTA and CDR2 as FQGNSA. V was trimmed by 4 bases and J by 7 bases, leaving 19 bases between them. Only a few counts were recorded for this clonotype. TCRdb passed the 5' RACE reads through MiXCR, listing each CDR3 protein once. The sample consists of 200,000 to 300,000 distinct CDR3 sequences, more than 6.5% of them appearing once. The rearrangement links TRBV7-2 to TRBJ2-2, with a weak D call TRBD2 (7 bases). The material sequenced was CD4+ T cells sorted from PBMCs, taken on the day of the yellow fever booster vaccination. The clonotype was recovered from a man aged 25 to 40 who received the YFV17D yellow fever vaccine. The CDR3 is CASSWEGGESLGELFF. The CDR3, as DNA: TGTGCCAGCAGCTGGGAGGGGGGAGAATCGCTCGGGGAGCTGTTTTTT.